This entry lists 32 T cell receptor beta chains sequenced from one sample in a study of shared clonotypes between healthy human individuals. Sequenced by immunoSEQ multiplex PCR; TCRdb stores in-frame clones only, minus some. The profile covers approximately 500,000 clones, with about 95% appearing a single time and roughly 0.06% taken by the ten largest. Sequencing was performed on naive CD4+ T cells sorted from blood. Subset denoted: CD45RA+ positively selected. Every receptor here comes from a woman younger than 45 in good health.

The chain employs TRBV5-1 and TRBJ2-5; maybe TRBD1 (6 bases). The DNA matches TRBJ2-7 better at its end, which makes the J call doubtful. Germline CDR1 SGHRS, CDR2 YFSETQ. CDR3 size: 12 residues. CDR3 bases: TGCGCCAGCAGCTCAACAGGGTTCGAGCAGTACTTC. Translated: CASSSTGFEQYF.

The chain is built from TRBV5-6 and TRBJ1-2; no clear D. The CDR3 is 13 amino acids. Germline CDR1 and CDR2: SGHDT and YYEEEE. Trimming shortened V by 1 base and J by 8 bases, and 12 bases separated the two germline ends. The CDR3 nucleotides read TGTGCCAGCAGCTTGTTCCGGGGTGAGGGCTACACCTTC. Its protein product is CASSLFRGEGYTF. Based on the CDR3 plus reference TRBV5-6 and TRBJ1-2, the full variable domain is DAGVTQSPTHLIKTRGQQVTLRCSPKSGHDTVSWYQQALGQGPQFIFQYYEEEERQRGNFPDRFSGHQFPNYSSELNVNALLLGDSALYLCASSLFRGEGYTFGSGTRLTVV.

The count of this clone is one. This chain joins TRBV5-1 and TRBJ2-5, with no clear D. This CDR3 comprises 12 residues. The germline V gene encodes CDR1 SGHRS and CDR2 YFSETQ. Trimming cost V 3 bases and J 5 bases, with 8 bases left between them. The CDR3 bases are TGCGCCAGCAGCTCAACCGGGGAGACCCAGTACTTC. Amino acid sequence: CASSSTGETQYF.

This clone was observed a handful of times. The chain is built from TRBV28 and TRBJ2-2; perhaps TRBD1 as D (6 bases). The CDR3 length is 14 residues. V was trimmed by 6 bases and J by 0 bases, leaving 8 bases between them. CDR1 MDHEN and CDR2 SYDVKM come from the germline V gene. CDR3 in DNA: TGTGCCAGCAGGTGGGACACGAACACCGGGGAGCTGTTTTTT. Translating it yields CASRWDTNTGELFF.

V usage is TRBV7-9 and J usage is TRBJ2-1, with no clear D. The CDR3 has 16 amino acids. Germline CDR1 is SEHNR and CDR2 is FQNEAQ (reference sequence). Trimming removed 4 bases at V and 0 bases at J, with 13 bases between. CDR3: CASSSKGTISYNEQFF. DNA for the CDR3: TGTGCCAGCAGCTCGAAGGGCACTATCTCCTACAATGAGCAGTTCTTC.

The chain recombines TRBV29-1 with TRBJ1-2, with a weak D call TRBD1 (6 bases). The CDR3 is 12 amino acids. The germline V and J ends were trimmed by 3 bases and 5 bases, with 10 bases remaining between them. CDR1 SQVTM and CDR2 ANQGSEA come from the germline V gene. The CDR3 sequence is CSVEGARYGYTF. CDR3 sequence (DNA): TGCAGCGTTGAGGGGGCTCGGTATGGCTACACCTTC.

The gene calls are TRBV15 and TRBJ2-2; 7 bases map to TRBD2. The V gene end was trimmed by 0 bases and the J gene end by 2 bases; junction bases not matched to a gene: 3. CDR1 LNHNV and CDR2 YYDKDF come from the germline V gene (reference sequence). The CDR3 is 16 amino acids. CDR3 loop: CATSREASGNTGELFF. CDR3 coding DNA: TGTGCCACCAGCAGAGAGGCTAGCGGAAACACCGGGGAGCTGTTTTTT.

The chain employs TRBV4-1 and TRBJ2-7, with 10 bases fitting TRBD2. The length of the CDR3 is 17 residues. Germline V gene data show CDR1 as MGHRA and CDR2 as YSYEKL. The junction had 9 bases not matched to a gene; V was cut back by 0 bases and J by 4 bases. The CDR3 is CASSQEEASGSHYEQYF. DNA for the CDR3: TGCGCCAGCAGCCAAGAAGAGGCTAGCGGGAGTCATTACGAGCAGTACTTC.

CDR3 DNA: TGTGCCAGCAGCGTCGGACTAGCGGAAGAGACCCAGTACTTC. It is translated as CASSVGLAEETQYF. This chain joins TRBV9 and TRBJ2-5; 10 bases are shared with TRBD2. This CDR3 comprises 14 residues. V was clipped by 2 bases and J by 3 bases; unmatched bases: 1. Germline loops: CDR1 SGDLS, CDR2 YYNGEE. Based on the CDR3 plus reference TRBV9 and TRBJ2-5, the full variable domain is DSGVTQTPKHLITATGQRVTLRCSPRSGDLSVYWYQQSLDQGLQFLIQYYNGEERAKGNILERFSAQQFPDLHSELNLSSLELGDSALYFCASSVGLAEETQYFGPGTRLLVL.

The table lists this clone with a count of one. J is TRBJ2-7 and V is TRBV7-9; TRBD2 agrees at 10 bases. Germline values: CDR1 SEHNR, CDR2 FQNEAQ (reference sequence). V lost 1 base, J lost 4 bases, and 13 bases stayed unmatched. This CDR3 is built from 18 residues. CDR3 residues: CASSLGPGQLAGKYEQYF. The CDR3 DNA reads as TGTGCCAGCAGCTTAGGACCAGGGCAACTAGCGGGGAAATACGAGCAGTACTTC.

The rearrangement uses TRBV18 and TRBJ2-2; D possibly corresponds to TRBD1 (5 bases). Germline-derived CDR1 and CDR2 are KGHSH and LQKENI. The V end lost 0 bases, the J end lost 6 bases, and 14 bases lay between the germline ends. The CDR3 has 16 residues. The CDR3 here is CASSPPTILGPGELFF. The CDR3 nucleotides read TGTGCCAGCTCACCACCGACGATACTGGGGCCCGGGGAGCTGTTTTTT.

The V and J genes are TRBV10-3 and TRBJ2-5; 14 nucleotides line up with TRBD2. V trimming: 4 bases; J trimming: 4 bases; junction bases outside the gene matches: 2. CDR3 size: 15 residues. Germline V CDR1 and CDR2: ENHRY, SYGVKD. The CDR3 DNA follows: TGTGCCATCAGTGCGGGACTAGCGGGAGTAGAGACCCAGTACTTC. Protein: CAISAGLAGVETQYF.

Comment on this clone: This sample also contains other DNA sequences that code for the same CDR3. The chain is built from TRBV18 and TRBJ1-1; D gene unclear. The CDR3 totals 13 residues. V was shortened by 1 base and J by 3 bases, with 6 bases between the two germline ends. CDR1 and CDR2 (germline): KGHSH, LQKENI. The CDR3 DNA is TGTGCCAGCTCACCACTGTCAGACACTGAAGCTTTCTTT. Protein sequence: CASSPLSDTEAFF.

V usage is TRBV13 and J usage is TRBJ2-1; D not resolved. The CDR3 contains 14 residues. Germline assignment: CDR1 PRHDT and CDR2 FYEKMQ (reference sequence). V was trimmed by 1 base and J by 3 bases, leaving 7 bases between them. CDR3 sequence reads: CASSLVGIYNEQFF. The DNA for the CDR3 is TGTGCCAGCAGCTTAGTTGGAATCTACAATGAGCAGTTCTTC.

CDR3 DNA sequence: TGTGCCAGCAGTCCAGCCGGTCAGGGGGGAAACACCATATATTTT. Residues: CASSPAGQGGNTIYF. The rearrangement links TRBV28 to TRBJ1-3; TRBD1 might be the D (6 bases). Germline V gene lookup returns CDR1 MDHEN and CDR2 SYDVKM. Trimming pared 5 bases from V and 4 bases from J, leaving 15 bases between. CDR3 length: 15 residues. The full variable domain, its missing parts supplied by reference TRBV28 and TRBJ1-3, is DVKVTQSSRYLVKRTGEKVFLECVQDMDHENMFWYRQDPGLGLRLIYFSYDVKMKEKGDIPEGYSVSREKKERFSLILESASTNQTSMYLCASSPAGQGGNTIYFGEGSWLTVV.

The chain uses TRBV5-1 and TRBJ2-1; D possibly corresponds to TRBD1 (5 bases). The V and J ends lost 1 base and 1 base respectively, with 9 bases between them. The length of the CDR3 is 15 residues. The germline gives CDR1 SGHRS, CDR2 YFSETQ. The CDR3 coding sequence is TGCGCCAGCAGCTTGATGACAGCGTCCTACAATGAGCAGTTCTTC. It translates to CASSLMTASYNEQFF. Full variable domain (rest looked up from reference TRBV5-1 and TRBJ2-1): KAGVTQTPRYLIKTRGQQVTLSCSPISGHRSVSWYQQTPGQGLQFLFEYFSETQRNKGNFPGRFSGRQFSNSRSEMNVSTLELGDSALYLCASSLMTASYNEQFFGPGTRLTVL.

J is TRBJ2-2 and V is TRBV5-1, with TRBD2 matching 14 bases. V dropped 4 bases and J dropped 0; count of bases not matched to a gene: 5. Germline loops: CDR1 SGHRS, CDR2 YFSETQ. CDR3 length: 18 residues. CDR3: CASSQTGLAGANTGELFF. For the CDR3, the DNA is TGCGCCAGCAGCCAAACGGGACTAGCGGGAGCGAACACCGGGGAGCTGTTTTTT. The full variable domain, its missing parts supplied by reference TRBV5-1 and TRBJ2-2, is KAGVTQTPRYLIKTRGQQVTLSCSPISGHRSVSWYQQTPGQGLQFLFEYFSETQRNKGNFPGRFSGRQFSNSRSEMNVSTLELGDSALYLCASSQTGLAGANTGELFFGEGSRLTVL.

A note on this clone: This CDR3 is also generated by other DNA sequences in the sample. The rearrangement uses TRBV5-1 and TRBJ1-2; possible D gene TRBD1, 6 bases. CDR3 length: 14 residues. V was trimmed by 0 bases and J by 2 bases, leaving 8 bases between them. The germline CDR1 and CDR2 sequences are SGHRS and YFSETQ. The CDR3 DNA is TGCGCCAGCAGCTTGGGCCAGGGGAACTATGGCTACACCTTC. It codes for CASSLGQGNYGYTF.

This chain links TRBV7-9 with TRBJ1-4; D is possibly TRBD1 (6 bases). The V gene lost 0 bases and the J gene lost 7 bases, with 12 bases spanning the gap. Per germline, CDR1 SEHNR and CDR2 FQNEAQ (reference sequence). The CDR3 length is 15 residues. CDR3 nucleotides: TGTGCCAGCAGCTTAGCGATGGGGGCGGGTGAAAAACTGTTTTTT. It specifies CASSLAMGAGEKLFF.

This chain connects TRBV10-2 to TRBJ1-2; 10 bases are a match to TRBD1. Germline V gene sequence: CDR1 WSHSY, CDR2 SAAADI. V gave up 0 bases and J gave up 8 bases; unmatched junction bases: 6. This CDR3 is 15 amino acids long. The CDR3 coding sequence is TGCGCCAGCAGTGAGTCAAGACAGGGGGCGCGGGGCTACACCTTC. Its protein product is CASSESRQGARGYTF.

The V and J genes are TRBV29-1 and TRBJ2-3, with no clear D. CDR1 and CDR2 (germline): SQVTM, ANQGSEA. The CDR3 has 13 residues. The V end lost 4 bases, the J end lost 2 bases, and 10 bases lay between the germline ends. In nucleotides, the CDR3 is TGCAGCGTTGTGGGCACAAACACAGATACGCAGTATTTT. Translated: CSVVGTNTDTQYF.

Here the CDR3 reads CASSDRTIQETQYF. CDR3 nucleotide sequence: TGTGCCAGCAGTGACCGGACAATCCAAGAGACCCAGTACTTC. This chain links TRBV2 with TRBJ2-5, with D possibly matching TRBD1 (5 bases). V lost 3 bases, J lost 1 base, and 9 bases lay in between. The CDR3 contains 14 residues. Germline V lookup: CDR1 SNHLY, CDR2 FYNNEI.

CDR3 DNA sequence: TGTGCCAGCAGTGACAACGGCCAGTCCTATGGCTACACCTTC. It specifies CASSDNGQSYGYTF. The J gene is TRBJ1-2, the V gene TRBV2; D is ambiguous. Germline V lookup: CDR1 SNHLY, CDR2 FYNNEI. Trimming shortened V by 3 bases and J by 4 bases, and 12 bases separated the two germline ends. This CDR3 has 14 amino acids.

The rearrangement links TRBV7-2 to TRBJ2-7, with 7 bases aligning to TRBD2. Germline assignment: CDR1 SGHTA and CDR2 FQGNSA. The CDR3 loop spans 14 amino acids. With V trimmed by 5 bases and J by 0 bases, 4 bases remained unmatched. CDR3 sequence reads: CASSPQRDSYEQYF. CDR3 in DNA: TGTGCCAGCAGCCCCCAGCGGGACTCCTACGAGCAGTACTTC.

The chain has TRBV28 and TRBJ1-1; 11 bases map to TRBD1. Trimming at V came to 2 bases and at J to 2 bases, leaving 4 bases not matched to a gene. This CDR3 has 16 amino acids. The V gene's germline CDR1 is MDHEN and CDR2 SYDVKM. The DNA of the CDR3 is TGTGCCAGCAGTTTAGGGACAGGGGGGGTTAACACTGAAGCTTTCTTT. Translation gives CASSLGTGGVNTEAFF.

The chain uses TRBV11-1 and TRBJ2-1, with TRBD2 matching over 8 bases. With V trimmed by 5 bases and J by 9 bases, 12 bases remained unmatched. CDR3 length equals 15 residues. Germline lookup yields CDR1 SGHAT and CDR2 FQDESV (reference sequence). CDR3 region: CASSPPLGLAGEQFF. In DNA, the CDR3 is TGTGCCAGCAGCCCCCCCCTCGGACTAGCAGGTGAGCAGTTCTTC.

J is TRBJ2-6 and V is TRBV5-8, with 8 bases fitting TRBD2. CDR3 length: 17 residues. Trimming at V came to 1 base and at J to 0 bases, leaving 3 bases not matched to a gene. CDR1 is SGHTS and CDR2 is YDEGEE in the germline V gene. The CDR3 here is CASSLPGTSSGANVLTF. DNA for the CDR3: TGTGCCAGCAGCTTGCCTGGGACTAGCTCTGGGGCCAACGTCCTGACTTTC.

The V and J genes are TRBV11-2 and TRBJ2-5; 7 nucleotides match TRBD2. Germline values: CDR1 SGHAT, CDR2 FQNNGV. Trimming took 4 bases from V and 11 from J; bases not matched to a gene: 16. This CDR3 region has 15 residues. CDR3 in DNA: TGTGCCAGCAGCTCCCGGCCTTACGGCGCGGGAGAGCAGTACTTC. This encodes CASSSRPYGAGEQYF.

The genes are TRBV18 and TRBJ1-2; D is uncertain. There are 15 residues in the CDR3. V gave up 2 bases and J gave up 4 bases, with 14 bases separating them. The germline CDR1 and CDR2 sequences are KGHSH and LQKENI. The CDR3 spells CASSPEAAYSYGYTF. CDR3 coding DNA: TGTGCCAGCTCACCAGAGGCAGCATACTCCTATGGCTACACCTTC. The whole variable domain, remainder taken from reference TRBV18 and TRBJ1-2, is NAGVMQNPRHLVRRRGQEARLRCSPMKGHSHVYWYRQLPEEGLKFMVYLQKENIIDESGMPKERFSAEFPKEGPSILRIQQVVRGDSAAYFCASSPEAAYSYGYTFGSGTRLTVV.

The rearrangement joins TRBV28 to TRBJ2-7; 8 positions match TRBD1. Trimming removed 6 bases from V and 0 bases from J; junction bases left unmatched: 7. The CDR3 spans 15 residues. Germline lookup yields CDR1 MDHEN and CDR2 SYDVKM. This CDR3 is CASRGTGSTSYEQYF. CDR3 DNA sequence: TGTGCCAGCAGAGGGACAGGTTCAACCTCCTACGAGCAGTACTTC. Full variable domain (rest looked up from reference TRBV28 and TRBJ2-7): DVKVTQSSRYLVKRTGEKVFLECVQDMDHENMFWYRQDPGLGLRLIYFSYDVKMKEKGDIPEGYSVSREKKERFSLILESASTNQTSMYLCASRGTGSTSYEQYFGPGTRLTVT.

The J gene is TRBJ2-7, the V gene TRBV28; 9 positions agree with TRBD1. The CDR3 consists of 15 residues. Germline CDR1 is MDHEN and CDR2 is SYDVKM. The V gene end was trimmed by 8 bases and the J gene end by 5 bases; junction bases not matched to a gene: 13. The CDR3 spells CASERTGDLGDEQYF. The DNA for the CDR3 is TGTGCCAGCGAACGGACAGGGGACCTCGGGGACGAGCAGTACTTC. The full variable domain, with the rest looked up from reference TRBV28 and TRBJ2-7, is DVKVTQSSRYLVKRTGEKVFLECVQDMDHENMFWYRQDPGLGLRLIYFSYDVKMKEKGDIPEGYSVSREKKERFSLILESASTNQTSMYLCASERTGDLGDEQYFGPGTRLTVT.

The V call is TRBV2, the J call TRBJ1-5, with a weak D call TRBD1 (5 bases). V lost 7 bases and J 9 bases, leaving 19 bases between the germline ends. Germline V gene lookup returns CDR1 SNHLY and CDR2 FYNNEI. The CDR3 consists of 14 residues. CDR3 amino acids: CASKPGLRDGPQHF. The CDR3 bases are TGTGCCAGCAAACCGGGACTCAGGGATGGGCCCCAGCATTTT.